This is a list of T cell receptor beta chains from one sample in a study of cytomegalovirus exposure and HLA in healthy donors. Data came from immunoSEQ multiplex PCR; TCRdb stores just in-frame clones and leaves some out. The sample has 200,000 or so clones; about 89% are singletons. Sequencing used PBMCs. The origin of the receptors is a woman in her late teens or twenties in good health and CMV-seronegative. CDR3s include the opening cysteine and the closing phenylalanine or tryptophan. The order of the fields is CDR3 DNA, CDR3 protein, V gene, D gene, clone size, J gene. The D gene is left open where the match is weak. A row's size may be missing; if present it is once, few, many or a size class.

cdr3_nt: TGTGCCAGCAGTTTGTCCCCCGGCTCCTACAATGAGCAGTTCTTC; cdr3_aa: CASSLSPGSYNEQFF; v_call: TRBV7-9; d_call: .; clone_size: .; j_call: TRBJ2-1
cdr3_nt: TGTGCCAGCAGCTTGGGCAAGTTGGAGGAGACCCAGTACTTC; cdr3_aa: CASSLGKLEETQYF; v_call: TRBV5-4; d_call: .; clone_size: .; j_call: TRBJ2-5
cdr3_nt: TGCGCCAGCAGCCAAGACTTCGCAATTCGAGGGGAGCAGTACTTC; cdr3_aa: CASSQDFAIRGEQYF; v_call: TRBV4-1; d_call: .; clone_size: few; j_call: TRBJ2-7
cdr3_nt: TGTGCCAGCAGCTCGGCGAGCGGATCCTACGAGCAGTACTTC; cdr3_aa: CASSSASGSYEQYF; v_call: TRBV5-5; d_call: .; clone_size: .; j_call: TRBJ2-7
cdr3_nt: TGCGCCAGCAGCCGCCGGGACAGTGGAAATCAGCCCCAGCATTTT; cdr3_aa: CASSRRDSGNQPQHF; v_call: TRBV4-1; d_call: TRBD1; clone_size: .; j_call: TRBJ1-5
cdr3_nt: TGTGCCAGCGACGATCCCGGGACAGGCTACCAGCCCCAGCATTTT; cdr3_aa: CASDDPGTGYQPQHF; v_call: TRBV28; d_call: TRBD1; clone_size: .; j_call: TRBJ1-5
cdr3_nt: TGTGCCAGCAGCCACCCCGGGGGAGTCGCTGAAGCTTTCTTT; cdr3_aa: CASSHPGGVAEAFF; v_call: TRBV6-5; d_call: .; clone_size: .; j_call: TRBJ1-1
cdr3_nt: TGTGCCAGCAGTCTGGGACAAAACTATGGCTACACCTTC; cdr3_aa: CASSLGQNYGYTF; v_call: TRBV28; d_call: .; clone_size: .; j_call: TRBJ1-2
cdr3_nt: TGTGCCATCAGTGACCCGACAGGGGGTCTCGATGGCTACACCTTC; cdr3_aa: CAISDPTGGLDGYTF; v_call: TRBV10-3; d_call: TRBD1; clone_size: .; j_call: TRBJ1-2
cdr3_nt: TGTGCCAGCAGCCAGGGGTTCGCTGAAGCTTTCTTT; cdr3_aa: CASSQGFAEAFF; v_call: TRBV7-9; d_call: .; clone_size: .; j_call: TRBJ1-1
cdr3_nt: TGTGCCAGCAGCGCCCCTAAGGAGTCCTTCCCAACTAATGAAAAACTGTTTTTT; cdr3_aa: CASSAPKESFPTNEKLFF; v_call: TRBV9; d_call: .; clone_size: .; j_call: TRBJ1-4
cdr3_nt: TGCGCCAGCAGCTTGGCCATGGGACATATGAACACTGAAGCTTTCTTT; cdr3_aa: CASSLAMGHMNTEAFF; v_call: TRBV5-1; d_call: .; clone_size: .; j_call: TRBJ1-1
cdr3_nt: TGTGCCAGCAGTTACTCGGCGAGGAGCTATGGCTACACCTTC; cdr3_aa: CASSYSARSYGYTF; v_call: TRBV6-5; d_call: .; clone_size: .; j_call: TRBJ1-2
cdr3_nt: TGTGCCAGTAGTATTGCCGGACTAGCGGGAGGGCTAGATACGCAGTATTTT; cdr3_aa: CASSIAGLAGGLDTQYF; v_call: TRBV19; d_call: TRBD2; clone_size: .; j_call: TRBJ2-3
cdr3_nt: TGTGCCAGCAGTTCTCAAGGGAGGCCGTCGAGCGAGACCCAGTACTTC; cdr3_aa: CASSSQGRPSSETQYF; v_call: TRBV27; d_call: .; clone_size: .; j_call: TRBJ2-5
cdr3_nt: TGTGCCAGCAGTGTGTTAGCGGGAGAGGGGGAGACCCAGTACTTC; cdr3_aa: CASSVLAGEGETQYF; v_call: TRBV2; d_call: TRBD2; clone_size: once; j_call: TRBJ2-5
cdr3_nt: TGTGCCAGCAGTGATTTGAGGGAATCAGAGCTAGCCAAAAACATTCAGTACTTC; cdr3_aa: CASSDLRESELAKNIQYF; v_call: TRBV25-1; d_call: .; clone_size: .; j_call: TRBJ2-4
cdr3_nt: TGTGCCAGCAGCTTGGGGCAGGGTAGCTCCTACGAGCAGTACTTC; cdr3_aa: CASSLGQGSSYEQYF; v_call: TRBV5-4; d_call: .; clone_size: .; j_call: TRBJ2-7
cdr3_nt: TGTGCCAGCAGCTTCTCAGGGTTAGGGGAGCAGTACTTC; cdr3_aa: CASSFSGLGEQYF; v_call: TRBV7-2; d_call: .; clone_size: .; j_call: TRBJ2-7
cdr3_nt: TGTGCCAGCAGCCGAATGGAGGTAGGCGGGACAGATACGCAGTATTTT; cdr3_aa: CASSRMEVGGTDTQYF; v_call: TRBV5-6; d_call: .; clone_size: .; j_call: TRBJ2-3
cdr3_nt: TGTGCCAGCAGTTACTCGCGCTCCGGCGGCCCCCAGCATTTT; cdr3_aa: CASSYSRSGGPQHF; v_call: TRBV6-5; d_call: .; clone_size: .; j_call: TRBJ1-5
cdr3_nt: TGTGCCAGCAGCTTGGAGGGCGGGAACTATGGCTACACCTTC; cdr3_aa: CASSLEGGNYGYTF; v_call: TRBV5-4; d_call: .; clone_size: .; j_call: TRBJ1-2
cdr3_nt: TGTGCCATCAGTGAGAGGCAGGCCTGGGCGAACACTGAAGCTTTCTTT; cdr3_aa: CAISERQAWANTEAFF; v_call: TRBV10-3; d_call: .; clone_size: .; j_call: TRBJ1-1
cdr3_nt: TGTGCCAGCAGTTTGGAAGGGAGTACCGGGGAGCTGTTTTTT; cdr3_aa: CASSLEGSTGELFF; v_call: TRBV2; d_call: .; clone_size: .; j_call: TRBJ2-2
cdr3_nt: TGCGCCAGCAGACGGGATGCTAGCGCTACTCTCTCCTACGAGCAGTACTTC; cdr3_aa: CASRRDASATLSYEQYF; v_call: TRBV4-1; d_call: .; clone_size: .; j_call: TRBJ2-7
cdr3_nt: TGTGCCAGCAGCTTCCGGACAGGGCTAGAGACCCAGTACTTC; cdr3_aa: CASSFRTGLETQYF; v_call: TRBV5-4; d_call: TRBD1; clone_size: .; j_call: TRBJ2-5
cdr3_nt: TGTGCCAGCAGCCCTTTGGGGAGGATCGCTTTCTTT; cdr3_aa: CASSPLGRIAFF; v_call: TRBV5-4; d_call: .; clone_size: .; j_call: TRBJ1-1
cdr3_nt: TGCGCCAGCAGTCCCGAACCCGACAGGGGCACCGGGGAGCTGTTTTTT; cdr3_aa: CASSPEPDRGTGELFF; v_call: TRBV5-1; d_call: TRBD1; clone_size: .; j_call: TRBJ2-2
cdr3_nt: TGTGCCAGCAGTTCTCCCCCGGGACAGTACGAGCAGTACTTC; cdr3_aa: CASSSPPGQYEQYF; v_call: TRBV6-6; d_call: TRBD1; clone_size: once; j_call: TRBJ2-7
cdr3_nt: TGTGCCAGCAGTCAGTTGGGGGGGGCTGAAGAGACCCAGTACTTC; cdr3_aa: CASSQLGGAEETQYF; v_call: TRBV6-5; d_call: .; clone_size: .; j_call: TRBJ2-5
cdr3_nt: TGTGCCAGCAGTTATGGGGCGGGAGGGGGGAAGGAGACCCAGTACTTC; cdr3_aa: CASSYGAGGGKETQYF; v_call: TRBV6-5; d_call: TRBD2; clone_size: .; j_call: TRBJ2-5
cdr3_nt: TGTGCCAGCGCGGACAGGGGCACCAATCAGCCCCAGCATTTT; cdr3_aa: CASADRGTNQPQHF; v_call: TRBV25-1; d_call: TRBD1; clone_size: .; j_call: TRBJ1-5
cdr3_nt: TGTGCCGGATCCAGGGCGCGAAATGAGCAGTTCTTC; cdr3_aa: CAGSRARNEQFF; v_call: TRBV2; d_call: .; clone_size: .; j_call: TRBJ2-1
cdr3_nt: TGTGCCAGCAGCCCCGGACAGCTCAACTATGGCTACACCTTC; cdr3_aa: CASSPGQLNYGYTF; v_call: TRBV6-1; d_call: .; clone_size: .; j_call: TRBJ1-2
cdr3_nt: TGTGCCAGCAGTGAACTAGCGGGGACCGTCCAAGAGACCCAGTACTTC; cdr3_aa: CASSELAGTVQETQYF; v_call: TRBV2; d_call: TRBD2; clone_size: .; j_call: TRBJ2-5
cdr3_nt: TGCGCCAGCAGCCCCTCCGGGACACAAAATCGAGGCTACACCTTC; cdr3_aa: CASSPSGTQNRGYTF; v_call: TRBV5-1; d_call: .; clone_size: .; j_call: TRBJ1-2
cdr3_nt: TGTGCCAGCAGTGACAGAAACAATGAGCAGTTCTTC; cdr3_aa: CASSDRNNEQFF; v_call: TRBV28; d_call: .; clone_size: .; j_call: TRBJ2-1